These 13 T cell receptor beta chains were sequenced from one sample in a study of shared clonotypes between healthy human individuals. TCRdb keeps only in-frame clones here, not all; method: immunoSEQ multiplex PCR. The sample holds some 2.4 million clones; over 85% are singletons and the top ten take approximately 0.36%. What was sequenced was naive CD4+ T cells from PBMCs. As for subset: CD45RA+ positively selected. The receptors shown here come from a man aged 18 to 29 in good health. Some clones in this sample may be carry-over from other donors' samples.

The chain uses TRBV2 and TRBJ1-2, with 7 bases identical to TRBD1. Trimming removed 8 bases from V and 4 bases from J; junction bases left unmatched: 4. CDR3 length equals 12 residues. Germline CDR1 is SNHLY and CDR2 is FYNNEI. The CDR3 coding sequence is TGTGCCAGCGCTGCAGGGGGCTATGGCTACACCTTC. This codes for CASAAGGYGYTF.

The chain has TRBV5-8 and TRBJ2-7; D is undetermined. The V and J ends lost 1 base and 1 base respectively, with 9 bases between them. CDR1 is SGHTS, CDR2 YDEGEE, per germline. The CDR3 length is 14 residues. CDR3 amino acids: CASSLSARSYEQYF. The CDR3 nucleotides are TGTGCCAGCAGCTTGTCGGCCAGATCCTACGAGCAGTACTTC.

The chain is built from TRBV7-3 and TRBJ2-2, with a weak D call TRBD2 (5 bases). Germline CDR1 reads SGHTA; CDR2 reads FQGTGA. V was clipped by 6 bases and J by 8 bases, with 13 bases between them. This CDR3 comprises 13 residues. The CDR3 DNA reads as TGTGCCAGCAGTAGGCGAGCGGAAGGGGAGCTGTTTTTT. Translation: CASSRRAEGELFF. Combining the CDR3 with reference TRBV7-3 and TRBJ2-2 gives the whole variable domain GAGVSQTPSNKVTEKGKYVELRCDPISGHTALYWYRQSLGQGPEFLIYFQGTGAADDSGLPNDRFFAVRPEGSVSTLKIQRTERGDSAVYLCASSRRAEGELFFGEGSRLTVL.

The chain is built from TRBV27 and TRBJ2-6; D call uncertain. V shed 4 bases and J shed 0 bases, with 16 bases lying between them. The CDR3 is made up of 18 amino acids. CDR1 is MNHEY, CDR2 SMNVEV, per germline (reference sequence). The CDR3 is CASSSPRSASSGANVLTF. The CDR3 bases are TGTGCCAGCAGTTCCCCCCGCAGCGCTAGCTCTGGGGCCAACGTCCTGACTTTC.

CDR3 residues: CASSGRLGLAGGATQYF. The CDR3 DNA reads as TGTGCCAGCAGCGGTAGACTTGGACTAGCGGGAGGAGCTACGCAGTATTTT. The rearrangement uses TRBV28 and TRBJ2-3, with 14 nucleotides matching TRBD2. The CDR3 has 17 residues. Trimming at V came to 6 bases and at J to 8 bases, leaving 13 bases not matched to a gene. Germline V gene data show CDR1 as MDHEN and CDR2 as SYDVKM.

The rearrangement links TRBV4-3 to TRBJ1-3, with a tentative D call TRBD1 (5 bases). Germline CDR1 reads LGHNA; CDR2 reads YSLEER. V lost 0 bases to trimming and J lost 4 bases, with 10 bases between them. The CDR3 is 15 residues long. CDR3 sequence: CASSQDSGKGNTIYF. The CDR3 coding sequence is TGCGCCAGCAGCCAAGATTCAGGGAAAGGAAACACCATATATTTT.

In this sample, this clone turned up a few times. This same CDR3 is encoded by further DNA sequences in the sample. The rearrangement links TRBV2 to TRBJ2-7; D not certain. V lost 3 bases to trimming and J lost 4 bases, with 7 bases between them. Germline V gives CDR1 SNHLY, CDR2 FYNNEI. The length of the CDR3 is 12 residues. As DNA, the CDR3 is TGTGCCAGCAGTGAGCGGTTTTACGAGCAGTACTTC. Protein: CASSERFYEQYF. The variable domain in full, completed from reference TRBV2 and TRBJ2-7, reads EPEVTQTPSHQVTQMGQEVILRCVPISNHLYFYWYRQILGQKVEFLVSFYNNEISEKSEIFDDQFSVERPDGSNFTLKIRSTKLEDSAMYFCASSERFYEQYFGPGTRLTVT.

This chain links TRBV5-1 with TRBJ2-3; D not certain. CDR3 length: 15 residues. The germline CDR1 and CDR2 sequences are SGHRS and YFSETQ. V was shortened by 3 bases and J by 1 base, with 12 bases between the two germline ends. CDR3 in DNA: TGCGCCAGCAGCTCCGCCAGCTATGGCACAGATACGCAGTATTTT. Translating it yields CASSSASYGTDTQYF.

The chain recombines TRBV11-2 with TRBJ1-6; D gene unclear. V was pared by 5 bases and J by 4 bases, with 6 bases between. The CDR3 runs 13 residues. Germline assignment: CDR1 SGHAT and CDR2 FQNNGV. CDR3 loop: CASSAAYNSPLHF. The DNA of the CDR3 is TGTGCCAGCAGCGCCGCTTATAATTCACCCCTCCACTTT.

The chain is built from TRBV6-5 and TRBJ2-1; the D call may be TRBD1 or TRBD2 (5 bases each). Trimming removed 2 bases from V and 5 bases from J, with 10 bases in between. The CDR3 is 14 residues long. In germline, CDR1 is MNHEY, CDR2 SVGAGI. The CDR3 protein is CASSYDGTDNEQFF. The CDR3 coding sequence is TGTGCCAGCAGTTACGACGGGACGGACAATGAGCAGTTCTTC.

The rearrangement uses TRBV7-9 and TRBJ1-1; 7 nucleotides align to TRBD1. Trimming removed 7 bases from V and 3 bases from J; junction bases left unmatched: 8. Germline V gene data show CDR1 as SEHNR and CDR2 as FQNEAQ (reference sequence). This CDR3 has 14 residues. The CDR3 is CASTEQGPYTEAFF. The CDR3 DNA reads TGTGCCAGCACCGAACAGGGGCCCTACACTGAAGCTTTCTTT. Together with reference TRBV7-9 and TRBJ1-1, the CDR3 gives the full variable domain: DTGVSQNPRHKITKRGQNVTFRCDPISEHNRLYWYRQTLGQGPEFLTYFQNEAQLEKSRLLSDRFSAERPKGSFSTLEIQRTEQGDSAMYLCASTEQGPYTEAFFGQGTRLTVV.

This clone was counted a single time. The V call is TRBV7-3, the J call TRBJ2-2, with D uncertain. The CDR3 runs to 16 residues. CDR1 and CDR2 from the germline V gene are SGHTA and FQGTGA. V was cut by 1 base and J by 0 bases, with 9 bases left in between. The CDR3 DNA reads TGTGCCAGCAGCTTAAGCTCGTATTCGAACACCGGGGAGCTGTTTTTT. Translation gives CASSLSSYSNTGELFF.

This clone has a single count. The V gene is TRBV5-1, the J gene TRBJ1-2; maybe TRBD1 (5 bases). Germline CDR1 reads SGHRS; CDR2 reads YFSETQ. The CDR3 loop spans 17 amino acids. V was pared by 2 bases and J by 2 bases, with 19 bases between. The CDR3 is CASSFRDGGLGNYGYTF. For the CDR3, the DNA is TGCGCCAGCAGCTTCCGGGACGGCGGGCTGGGCAACTATGGCTACACCTTC. Looking up the rest from reference TRBV5-1 and TRBJ1-2 gives the full variable domain: KAGVTQTPRYLIKTRGQQVTLSCSPISGHRSVSWYQQTPGQGLQFLFEYFSETQRNKGNFPGRFSGRQFSNSRSEMNVSTLELGDSALYLCASSFRDGGLGNYGYTFGSGTRLTVV.